This is a list of T cell receptor beta chains from one sample in a study of CD8 T cells in ankylosing spondylitis. TCRdb re-derived calls from the 5' RACE reads in MiXCR, one entry per CDR3 protein. The sample lists 150,000 to 200,000 distinct CDR3 sequences, 30% to 40% occurring once. Material: synovial fluid, either unsorted or a sorted T cell fraction (not recorded which). The receptors originated from a male donor with ankylosing spondylitis. Both conserved end residues are part of each CDR3. A D gene is named only where the DNA matches it firmly. The size entry is marked missing in some rows and otherwise reads once, few, many or a size class.

TRBJ1-3,-,-,TRBV7-9,CASSPQGQGASGNTIYF,TGTGCCAGCAGCCCCCAAGGGCAGGGCGCCTCTGGAAACACCATATATTTT
TRBJ2-3,-,-,TRBV21-1,CASSKGTIADQTRGRTDTQYF,TGTGCCAGCAGCAAAGGCACCATAGCGGACCAAACGAGGGGACGCACAGATACGCAGTATTTT
TRBJ2-1,TRBD2,-,TRBV7-9,CASSNLAGGQDEQFF,TGTGCCAGCAGCAATTTAGCGGGGGGGCAGGATGAGCAGTTCTTC
TRBJ2-3,-,many,TRBV28,CASRGAGLGTDTQYF,TGTGCCAGCAGGGGGGCGGGATTGGGTACAGATACGCAGTATTTT
TRBJ2-3,-,-,TRBV5-6,CASGPVPQTGPLTDTQYF,TGTGCCAGCGGCCCCGTACCCCAGACAGGCCCTCTCACAGATACGCAGTATTTT
TRBJ2-2,TRBD2,many,TRBV7-2,CASSLGAGDTGELFF,TGTGCCAGCAGCTTAGGGGCGGGAGACACCGGGGAGCTGTTTTTT
TRBJ2-7,TRBD1,many,TRBV5-1,CASSLAEGTGLTRRSYEQYF,TGCGCCAGCAGCTTGGCCGAGGGGACAGGGTTGACTCGGCGGTCCTACGAGCAGTACTTC
TRBJ2-7,-,-,TRBV7-2,CASSSRANYEQYF,TGTGCCAGCAGCAGCCGGGCCAACTACGAGCAGTACTTC
TRBJ2-5,TRBD1,few,TRBV30,CAWSVGQGPQETQYF,TGTGCCTGGAGTGTCGGACAGGGTCCCCAAGAGACCCAGTACTTC
TRBJ1-2,TRBD1,few,TRBV7-9,CASSSMDRGDGYTF,TGTGCCAGCAGCTCTATGGACAGGGGGGATGGCTACACCTTC
TRBJ2-1,TRBD2,medium-sized,TRBV6-2/TRBV6-3,CASTGTSGTGSQFF,TGTGCCAGCACCGGGACTAGCGGGACGGGTTCCCAGTTCTTC
TRBJ2-7,TRBD2,many,TRBV7-8,CASSPGLAESSYEQYF,TGTGCCAGCAGCCCCGGACTAGCGGAGAGCTCCTACGAGCAGTACTTC
TRBJ1-5,-,few,TRBV7-9,CASSIDGVNQPQHF,TGTGCCAGCAGCATAGACGGAGTCAATCAGCCCCAGCATTTT
TRBJ2-3,TRBD2,many,TRBV20-1,CSARDKASGTRNYF,TGCAGTGCTAGGGACAAAGCTAGCGGGACCCGTAACTATTTT
TRBJ2-7,-,many,TRBV7-2,CASSTQVVGEQYF,TGTGCCAGCAGCACCCAGGTCGTCGGAGAGCAGTACTTC
TRBJ1-2,-,-,TRBV28,CASSLRAGQYTYGYTF,TGTGCCAGCAGTTTAAGGGCAGGGCAGTATACCTATGGCTACACCTTC
TRBJ2-1,TRBD2,few,TRBV5-6,CASSLFGAGGNEQFF,TGTGCCAGCAGCTTGTTCGGTGCGGGGGGGAATGAGCAGTTCTTC
TRBJ2-1,-,-,TRBV5-1,CASSGGGNRDVDNEQFF,TGCGCCAGCAGCGGAGGGGGAAACCGGGACGTCGACAATGAGCAGTTCTTC
TRBJ1-1,-,-,TRBV7-9,CASSLGLKTDF,TGTGCCAGCAGCTTAGGTCTGAAAACCGACTTT
TRBJ1-4,TRBD1,few,TRBV20-1,CSAHPGQGTEKLFF,TGCAGTGCTCATCCGGGACAGGGGACTGAAAAACTGTTTTTT
TRBJ1-5,-,many,TRBV28,CASSFLGGNQPQHF,TGTGCCAGCAGTTTCCTGGGGGGCAATCAGCCCCAGCATTTT
TRBJ2-2,-,-,TRBV27,CASKPGPRNTGELFF,TGTGCCAGCAAACCGGGACCGCGGAACACCGGGGAGCTGTTTTTT
TRBJ2-7,-,-,TRBV25-1,CASKGSSYEQYF,TGTGCCAGCAAGGGCAGCTCCTACGAGCAGTACTTC
TRBJ2-7,TRBD2,-,TRBV7-8,CASSLERGSYEQYF,TGTGCCAGCAGCTTAGAGCGGGGTTCCTACGAGCAGTACTTC
TRBJ2-5,TRBD1,many,TRBV9,CASSGNGQAKETQYF,TGTGCCAGCAGCGGAAACGGACAGGCGAAAGAGACCCAGTACTTC
TRBJ2-1,-,-,TRBV20-1,CSARGGTTYNEQFF,TGCAGTGCTAGAGGAGGGACAACCTACAATGAGCAGTTCTTC
TRBJ2-7,-,few,TRBV28,CASTFSIQGYEQYF,TGTGCCAGCACCTTTTCTATTCAGGGCTACGAGCAGTACTTC
TRBJ2-5,-,few,TRBV9,CASSVVGWGETQYF,TGTGCCAGCAGCGTTGTGGGATGGGGAGAGACCCAGTACTTC
TRBJ2-7,-,many,TRBV14,CASSLLPGYEQYF,TGTGCCAGCAGCCTATTACCGGGTTACGAGCAGTACTTC
TRBJ2-1,-,-,TRBV11-3,CASSFGAEQFF,TGTGCCAGCAGCTTCGGAGCGGAGCAGTTCTTC
TRBJ2-7,TRBD1,-,TRBV15,CATSRGRDRGRNEQYF,TGTGCCACCAGCAGAGGACGGGACAGGGGTCGAAACGAGCAGTACTTC
TRBJ2-1,TRBD1,-,TRBV6-1,CASSQRQGLYNEQFF,TGTGCCAGCAGCCAACGACAGGGCCTCTACAATGAGCAGTTCTTC
TRBJ2-5,TRBD2,-,TRBV20-1,CSAAGGGAAETQYF,TGCAGTGCTGCCGGCGGGGGGGCGGCGGAGACCCAGTACTTC
TRBJ2-2,-,many,TRBV7-8,CASSPYRVANTGELFF,TGTGCCAGCAGCCCCTATAGGGTAGCGAACACCGGGGAGCTGTTTTTT
TRBJ2-3,-,-,TRBV9,CASSPLPSTDTQYF,TGTGCCAGCAGCCCACTCCCTAGCACAGATACGCAGTATTTT
TRBJ2-5,TRBD2,-,TRBV12-3/TRBV12-4,CASSLGAGREIGEETQYF,TGTGCCAGCAGTTTAGGGGCAGGGCGGGAGATTGGTGAGGAGACCCAGTACTTC
TRBJ2-3,TRBD2,many,TRBV27,CASSPPRVAGVGDTQYF,TGTGCCAGCAGTCCGCCCCGGGTAGCGGGAGTGGGGGATACGCAGTATTTT
TRBJ1-1,TRBD1,few,TRBV20-1,CSASTGTGMNTEAFF,TGCAGTGCTAGCACCGGGACAGGTATGAACACTGAAGCTTTCTTT
TRBJ2-1,TRBD1,-,TRBV29-1,CSAKYRGYNEQFF,TGCAGCGCAAAATACAGGGGATACAATGAGCAGTTCTTC
TRBJ1-1,-,few,TRBV5-1,CASSPPSGNTEAFF,TGCGCCAGCAGCCCTCCGTCAGGTAACACTGAAGCTTTCTTT
TRBJ2-1,-,few,TRBV25-1,CASSEAGSYNEQFF,TGTGCCAGCAGTGAAGCAGGCTCCTACAATGAGCAGTTCTTC
TRBJ1-3,-,few,TRBV15,CATSREGGAGNTIYF,TGTGCCACCAGCAGAGAAGGCGGGGCTGGAAACACCATATATTTT
TRBJ1-2,-,-,TRBV10-3,CAITSRGVGNYGYTF,TGTGCCATCACCTCCCGGGGGGTTGGCAACTATGGCTACACCTTC
TRBJ2-7,TRBD1,-,TRBV19,CASSKQGSSYEQYF,TGTGCCAGTAGTAAACAGGGGAGCTCCTACGAGCAGTACTTC
TRBJ2-7,-,few,TRBV18,CASSPFRDTTYEQYF,TGTGCCAGCTCACCATTCCGGGACACCACCTACGAGCAGTACTTC
TRBJ1-2,-,-,TRBV12-3/TRBV12-4,CASSLGGGPHGYTF,TGTGCCAGCAGTTTAGGTGGCGGCCCCCATGGCTACACCTTC
TRBJ2-2,-,-,TRBV11-2,CASSVLNTGELFF,TGTGCCTCTAGCGTGCTGAACACCGGGGAGCTGTTTTTT
TRBJ2-3,TRBD1,-,TRBV7-2,CASSFGGQGRTDTQYF,TGTGCCAGCAGCTTTGGGGGACAGGGGAGGACAGATACGCAGTATTTT
TRBJ1-1,-,-,TRBV28,CASSFLAGRSPNTEAFF,TGTGCCAGCAGTTTTCTTGCGGGGCGATCCCCGAACACTGAAGCTTTCTTT
TRBJ2-7,TRBD1,-,TRBV2,CASRGQSTYEQYF,TGTGCCAGCAGGGGACAGAGCACCTACGAGCAGTACTTC
TRBJ2-5,TRBD2,many,TRBV7-7,CASSPAGGGETQYF,TGTGCTAGCAGCCCCGCGGGGGGAGGAGAGACCCAGTACTTC
TRBJ1-6,-,few,TRBV11-2,CASTRSGARNSPLHF,TGTGCCAGCACACGATCAGGGGCCAGAAATTCACCCCTCCACTTT
TRBJ2-5,-,-,TRBV2,CASSERRDKETQYF,TGTGCCAGCAGTGAACGGCGGGACAAAGAGACCCAGTACTTC
TRBJ2-1,TRBD2,many,TRBV2,CAILAGGYNEQFF,TGTGCCATATTAGCGGGGGGTTACAATGAGCAGTTCTTC
TRBJ1-3,-,-,TRBV5-1,CASSLGGAAGNTIYF,TGCGCCAGCAGCTTGGGTGGGGCTGCTGGAAACACCATATATTTT